Included here is one T cell receptor (beta chain) sequence, with context. What it binds is not known. This CDR3 spans 13 amino acids. CDR1 is MGHDK and CDR2 is SYGVNS in the germline V gene. This record comes from a study of beta chain features in type 1 diabetes. Notes on the study in general: There was a moderate but significant shortening of TCRB CDR3s in all four CD4+ subsets of Type 1 diabetes patients.

The study reverse transcribed the entire isolated RNA, so it sequenced expressed TCRB transcripts. Profiled with immunoSEQ multiplex PCR; TCRdb holds only in-frame clones, not every one. The data show 450,000 to 600,000 clones, roughly 30% seen once. This chain connects TRBV25-1 to TRBJ2-5; D ambiguous. The DNA end lines up better with TRBJ2-7; the J call may be wrong. The TCR originated in a man younger than 35 in good health. The specimen sequenced was naive CD4+ T cells from blood. CDR3 loop: CASSSDRDREQYF. CDR3 DNA sequence: TGTGCCAGCAGTTCAGATAGAGATCGCGAGCAGTACTTC.